Listed below are T cell receptor beta chains from one sample, sequenced in a study of T cell changes during pregnancy in multiple sclerosis. Some clones are missing from TCRdb's copy, which holds only in-frame ones; the method was immunoSEQ multiplex PCR. Of tens of thousands of clones in the sample, about nine tenths were seen once. The sample consisted of peripheral blood, taken in the third trimester of pregnancy. These receptor sequences come from a female donor in good health, enrolled as a control in a pregnancy study. CDR3s include the opening cysteine and the closing phenylalanine or tryptophan. The D gene is left open where the match is weak. Where a row states a size, it is once, few, many or the class of an expanded clone; other rows omit it.

v_gene	j_gene	d_gene	len	abundance	CDR3aa	CDR3nt
TRBV19	TRBJ2-7	TRBD1	14	-	CASSADRGPYEQYF	TGTGCCAGTAGTGCAGACAGGGGACCCTACGAGCAGTACTTC
TRBV19	TRBJ1-2	TRBD1	14	-	CASRRTGSNYGYTF	TGTGCCAGTCGCCGGACAGGTTCCAACTATGGCTACACCTTC
TRBV7-8	TRBJ2-2	-	16	-	CASSLAVHRATGELFF	TGTGCCAGCAGCTTAGCGGTTCACAGGGCTACCGGGGAGCTGTTTTTT
TRBV11-2	TRBJ1-1	-	14	-	CASSLRGSNTEAFF	TGTGCCAGCAGCTTAAGGGGGTCGAACACTGAAGCTTTCTTT
TRBV20-1	TRBJ2-4	TRBD1	11	-	CSARTGGIQYF	TGCAGTGCTAGGACAGGGGGGATTCAGTACTTC
TRBV27	TRBJ1-1	-	13	-	CASSFSSGTEAFF	TGTGCCAGCAGTTTTTCCTCGGGCACTGAAGCTTTCTTT
TRBV6-4	TRBJ1-2	-	15	once	CASSYSGGSVDGYTF	TGTGCCAGCAGTTATTCTGGAGGGTCGGTGGACGGCTACACCTTC
TRBV5-1	TRBJ2-6	-	14	-	CASSLVVGANVLTF	TGCGCCAGCAGCTTGGTCGTGGGGGCCAACGTCCTGACTTTC
TRBV18	TRBJ2-7	-	15	-	CASSPEREVTYEQYF	TGTGCCAGCTCACCAGAAAGAGAGGTTACCTACGAGCAGTACTTC
TRBV7-9	TRBJ2-7	-	11	-	CASLGPYEQYF	TGTGCCAGCTTGGGGCCTTACGAGCAGTACTTC
TRBV6-1	TRBJ2-2	TRBD2	15	-	CASSAYSGGTGELFF	TGTGCCAGCAGCGCGTATAGCGGGGGGACCGGGGAGCTGTTTTTT
TRBV30	TRBJ2-3	TRBD1	13	-	CAWTNRGTDTQYF	TGTGCCTGGACCAACAGGGGTACAGATACGCAGTATTTT
TRBV5-1	TRBJ1-1	-	15	-	CASSLGGAANTEAFF	TGCGCCAGCAGCTTGGGTGGGGCAGCGAACACTGAAGCTTTCTTT
TRBV5-1	TRBJ2-3	-	14	few	CASSFSDSTDTQYF	TGCGCCAGCAGCTTCTCGGACTCCACAGATACGCAGTATTTT
TRBV4-1	TRBJ1-4	TRBD1	13	-	CASHPTGGEKLFF	TGCGCCAGCCACCCAACAGGGGGTGAAAAACTGTTTTTT
TRBV5-1	TRBJ1-1	TRBD1	17	-	CASSSPRQGGMNTEAFF	TGCGCCAGCAGCTCCCCCAGGCAGGGGGGCATGAACACTGAAGCTTTCTTT
TRBV19	TRBJ1-2	-	13	-	CASSMTELYGYTF	TGTGCCAGTAGTATGACAGAACTCTATGGCTACACCTTC
TRBV23-1	TRBJ2-1	-	17	-	CASSQSRLVSSYNEQFF	TGCGCCAGCAGTCAATCCAGGCTCGTGAGCTCCTACAATGAGCAGTTCTTC
TRBV7-9	TRBJ2-2	TRBD1	15	-	CASSVRTGEIGELFF	TGTGCCAGCAGCGTTAGGACAGGGGAGATCGGGGAGCTGTTTTTT
TRBV19	TRBJ2-1	-	13	-	CATSPDSYNEQFF	TGTGCCACTTCCCCGGACTCATACAATGAGCAGTTCTTC